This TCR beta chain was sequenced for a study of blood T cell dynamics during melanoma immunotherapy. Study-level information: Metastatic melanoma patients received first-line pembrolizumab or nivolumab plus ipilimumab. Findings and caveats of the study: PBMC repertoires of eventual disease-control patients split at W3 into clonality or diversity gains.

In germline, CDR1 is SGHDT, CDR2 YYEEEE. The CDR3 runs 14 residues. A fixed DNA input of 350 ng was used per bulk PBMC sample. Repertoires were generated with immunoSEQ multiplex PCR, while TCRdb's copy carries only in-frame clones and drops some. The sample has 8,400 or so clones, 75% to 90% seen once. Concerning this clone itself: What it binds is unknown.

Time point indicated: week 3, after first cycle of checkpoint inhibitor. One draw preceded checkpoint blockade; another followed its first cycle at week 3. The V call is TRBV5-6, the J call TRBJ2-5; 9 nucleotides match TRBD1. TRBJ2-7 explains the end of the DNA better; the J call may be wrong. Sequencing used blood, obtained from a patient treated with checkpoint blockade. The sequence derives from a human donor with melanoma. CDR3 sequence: CASSLPGQGYEQYF. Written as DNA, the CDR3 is TGTGCCAGCAGCTTGCCGGGACAGGGCTACGAGCAGTACTTC.